A single sample gave rise to the 20 T cell receptor beta chains below, sequenced in a study of T cells in Graves' hyperthyroidism and ophthalmopathy. The source material, RNA transcripts, was used to amplify TCR beta CDR3 regions. First-round RT-PCR targeting the TCR CDR3 was performed with the HTBI primer set. TCRdb reprocessed the multiplex PCR reads via MiXCR and lists one record per CDR3 protein. The profile shows roughly 700,000 distinct CDR3 sequences, around 15% of them singletons. Sequencing was carried out using blood. Source of these receptors: a man aged 45-65 years with Graves' hyperthyroidism.

J is TRBJ2-3 and V is TRBV11-3; TRBD2 matches at 13 bases. Germline assignment: CDR1 SGHNT and CDR2 YENEEA. J gave up 2 bases and V 5 bases, and 7 bases lay outside the gene matches. The CDR3 consists of 17 residues. CDR3 DNA: TGTGCCAGCAGCCGCGGACTAGCGGGAGTTTCCACAGATACGCAGTATTTT. Translation gives CASSRGLAGVSTDTQYF.

CDR3 DNA sequence: TGTGCCAGCAGCTTAGTTTTGGCGGGACAGGAGTACTTC. It yields the protein CASSLVLAGQEYF. The genes are TRBV7-9 and TRBJ2-7; TRBD1 agrees at 8 bases. With V trimmed by 1 base and J by 11 bases, 7 bases remained unmatched. The CDR3 loop spans 13 amino acids. Germline V gene sequence: CDR1 SEHNR, CDR2 FQNEAQ (reference sequence).

Many counts were recorded for this clonotype. The gene calls are TRBV18 and TRBJ2-5, with D possibly being TRBD2 (6 bases). The CDR3 is 14 residues long. The germline V and J ends were trimmed by 3 bases and 3 bases, with 11 bases remaining between them. Germline V gene data show CDR1 as KGHSH and CDR2 as LQKENI. The CDR3 coding sequence is TGTGCCAGCTCACCCACGGGGGTGAAAGAGACCCAGTACTTC. Encoded protein: CASSPTGVKETQYF.

The rearrangement links TRBV29-1 to TRBJ1-1, with D possibly matching TRBD1 (5 bases). The germline gives CDR1 SQVTM, CDR2 ANQGSEA. The V and J ends lost 0 bases and 5 bases respectively, with 13 bases between them. This CDR3 region has 14 residues. The CDR3, as DNA: TGCAGCGTTGAAGATCCGCAGGGAGGGACTGAAGCTTTCTTT. This codes for CSVEDPQGGTEAFF.

The chain employs TRBV28 and TRBJ1-3, with TRBD1 matching over 7 bases. The CDR3 spans 15 residues. Per the germline V gene, CDR1 is MDHEN and CDR2 is SYDVKM. Unmatched junction bases numbered 5, after V lost 6 bases and J lost 0 bases. The CDR3 region is CASSYSGGSGNTIYF. In DNA, the CDR3 is TGTGCCAGCAGCTATTCAGGGGGCTCTGGAAACACCATATATTTT.

The table lists this clonotype with many counts. The chain is built from TRBV20-1 and TRBJ1-1; D possibly corresponds to TRBD1 (5 bases). The CDR3 loop spans 12 amino acids. V lost 6 bases, J lost 4 bases, and 12 bases lay in between. CDR1 is DFQATT and CDR2 is SNEGSKA in the germline V gene (reference sequence). CDR3 coding DNA: TGCAGTGCCCAGGGAGGTGCCACTGAAGCTTTCTTT. Translation: CSAQGGATEAFF.

The rearrangement joins TRBV28 to TRBJ2-7; D is perhaps TRBD1 (5 bases). Per germline, CDR1 MDHEN and CDR2 SYDVKM. The CDR3 contains 15 residues. V was shortened by 3 bases and J by 0 bases, with 12 bases between the two germline ends. CDR3 sequence: CASSFGQGFSYEQYF. Here the CDR3 DNA reads TGTGCCAGCAGTTTTGGGCAGGGCTTCTCCTACGAGCAGTACTTC.

This clonotype was observed many times. The rearrangement joins TRBV5-1 to TRBJ1-5; D unclear. The CDR3 length is 15 residues. Looked up from germline, CDR1 is SGHRS and CDR2 is YFSETQ. Trimming left V 4 bases short and J 6 bases short, with 17 bases between. The CDR3 coding sequence is TGCGCCAGCAGCCCCTTGCCGGGGTTGGGTCAGCCCCAGCATTTT. Protein sequence: CASSPLPGLGQPQHF.

This clonotype was seen repeatedly, ten times or more. The chain recombines TRBV6-1 with TRBJ2-7; TRBD1 might be the D (5 bases). V was pared by 6 bases and J by 0 bases, with 15 bases between. The CDR3 is made up of 15 amino acids. Germline values: CDR1 MNHNS, CDR2 SASEGT. CDR3 sequence: CASSGRQFSSYEQYF. The DNA of the CDR3 is TGTGCCAGCAGCGGTCGACAGTTCAGCTCCTACGAGCAGTACTTC.

This clonotype has at least ten counts. This rearrangement joins TRBV7-9 to TRBJ2-6; the D gene is possibly TRBD2 (5 bases). With 0 bases removed from V and 1 base from J, the gap between germline ends came to 7 bases. This CDR3 is built from 16 residues. Per germline, CDR1 SEHNR and CDR2 FQNEAQ (reference sequence). CDR3 loop: CASSLAGSSGANVLTF. The DNA for the CDR3 is TGTGCCAGCAGCTTAGCGGGGAGTTCTGGGGCCAACGTCCTGACTTTC.

This clonotype was detected many times. The chain links TRBV19 to TRBJ2-1; maybe TRBD2 (6 bases). Deletions cut 7 bases from V and 4 bases from J, with 11 bases between. Germline-derived CDR1 and CDR2 are LNHDA and SQIVND (reference sequence). CDR3 length equals 13 residues. As DNA, the CDR3 is TGTGCCAGTACTGGGACTCTATACAATGAGCAGTTCTTC. Amino acid sequence: CASTGTLYNEQFF.

This clonotype was observed a few times. The rearrangement joins TRBV20-1 to TRBJ2-2, with D perhaps being TRBD1 or TRBD2 (5 bases each). The CDR3 has 16 amino acids. V was cut by 2 bases and J by 5 bases, with 18 bases left in between. The germline gives CDR1 DFQATT, CDR2 SNEGSKA (reference sequence). CDR3 nucleotide sequence: TGCAGTGCTAGATCGGGACCGAGCACCAGGACCGGGGAGCTGTTTTTT. Amino acids: CSARSGPSTRTGELFF.

Remarks on this clonotype: This may stem from a read error, because a much larger clone lies one nucleotide away. The chain is built from TRBV28 and TRBJ1-2; D not certain. Germline V gene sequence: CDR1 MDHEN, CDR2 SYDVKM. This CDR3 is 14 amino acids long. Trimming stripped 6 bases from V and 1 base from J, with 12 bases between. CDR3 region: CASRQPRRNYGYTF. In DNA form, the CDR3 reads TGTGCCAGCAGGCAGCCTCGTCGTAACTATGGCTACACCTTC.

The rearrangement links TRBV19 to TRBJ2-6, with no clear D. V lost 5 bases and J lost 2, with 13 bases in between. CDR1 and CDR2 (germline): LNHDA, SQIVND (reference sequence). This CDR3 is 16 amino acids long. CDR3 amino acids: CASSPNGGAGANVLTF. CDR3 bases: TGTGCCAGTAGTCCCAACGGCGGTGCTGGGGCCAACGTCCTGACTTTC.

The DNA of the CDR3 is TGTGCCATCAGTGAAGGACAGGGGAATGAAAAACTGTTTTTT. This gives the protein CAISEGQGNEKLFF. The chain uses TRBV10-3 and TRBJ1-4, with TRBD1 matching over 9 bases. Germline lookup yields CDR1 ENHRY and CDR2 SYGVKD. The V gene end was trimmed by 3 bases and the J gene end by 5 bases; junction bases not matched to a gene: 1. The CDR3 consists of 14 residues.

This clonotype was counted only a few times. The chain uses TRBV4-3 and TRBJ2-5, with D possibly TRBD2 on 5 matching bases. The V gene lost 0 bases and the J gene lost 1 base, with 12 bases spanning the gap. Germline lookup yields CDR1 LGHNA and CDR2 YSLEER. The CDR3 is 16 residues long. DNA of the CDR3: TGCGCCAGCAGCCAAGAAACCCGGGGTCTCCAAGAGACCCAGTACTTC. As protein: CASSQETRGLQETQYF.

This sequence joins TRBV27 and TRBJ2-3; unclear D gene. The V and J ends lost 5 bases and 3 bases respectively, with 9 bases between them. CDR3 length: 13 amino acids. The V gene's germline CDR1 is MNHEY and CDR2 SMNVEV (reference sequence). CDR3 protein: CASSVFKTDTQYF. As DNA, the CDR3 is TGTGCCAGCAGTGTTTTCAAGACAGATACGCAGTATTTT.

There are a few counts of this clonotype. This rearrangement joins TRBV27 to TRBJ1-5; D uncertain. CDR3 length: 13 amino acids. Deletions cut 6 bases from V and 6 bases from J, with 12 bases between. The germline V gene encodes CDR1 MNHEY and CDR2 SMNVEV (reference sequence). DNA for the CDR3: TGTGCCAGCAGCTTAGTTGAAGGTCAGCCCCAGCATTTT. Translating gives CASSLVEGQPQHF.

This clonotype was seen more than once but under ten times. The chain carries TRBV9 and TRBJ2-3, with D perhaps matching TRBD2 (6 bases). The CDR3 extends over 15 amino acids. Germline V gene data show CDR1 as SGDLS and CDR2 as YYNGEE. V was shortened by 1 base and J by 4 bases, with 13 bases between the two germline ends. In DNA form, the CDR3 reads TGTGCCAGCAGCGTATATGCGGGGAACGCAGATACGCAGTATTTT. Protein: CASSVYAGNADTQYF.

This rearrangement joins TRBV18 to TRBJ2-7, with 10 bases aligning to TRBD1. Germline CDR1 and CDR2: KGHSH and LQKENI. This CDR3 region has 14 residues. V shed 2 bases, J shed 5 bases, and the junction held 3 bases outside the gene matches. The CDR3: CASSPRDRGHEQYF. In DNA form, the CDR3 reads TGTGCCAGCTCACCAAGGGACAGGGGCCACGAGCAGTACTTC.